Listed below are T cell receptor beta chains from one sample, sequenced in a study of blood T cell repertoires in COVID-19. Sequenced by immunoSEQ multiplex PCR; TCRdb stores in-frame clones only, minus some. The data contain 150,000 to 170,000 clones, around 78% of them singletons. Sequenced: peripheral blood. The receptors derive from an older man with acute or convalescent COVID-19. The CDR3 runs from the conserved cysteine through the conserved F or W. The D gene is left open where the match is weak. Expanded clones get a size class; other rows say once, few or many, or leave the size out.

V: TRBV11-2; size: few; J: TRBJ2-7; D: NA; DNA: TGTGCCAGCAGCGTGGGGTGGGAGTTCTCCCACGAGCAGTACTTC; CDR3: CASSVGWEFSHEQYF
V: TRBV28; size: NA; J: TRBJ2-2; D: TRBD1; DNA: TGTGCCAGCAGTTACGACCTAGGACAGGGAAACACCGGGGAGCTGTTTTTT; CDR3: CASSYDLGQGNTGELFF
V: TRBV29-1; size: few; J: TRBJ2-2; D: TRBD1; DNA: TGCAGCGTGAAAAGACAGGGACGGATCGGGGAGCTGTTTTTT; CDR3: CSVKRQGRIGELFF
V: TRBV7-2; size: NA; J: TRBJ2-5; D: TRBD2; DNA: TGTGCCAGCAGCTTAGGGCCCGCGGGGGGGCGCGGATGGCAAGAGACCCAGTACTTC; CDR3: CASSLGPAGGRGWQETQYF
V: TRBV11-3; size: medium-sized; J: TRBJ2-2; D: NA; DNA: TGTGCCAGCAGCCCTAGTGGGGGCAGGAACACCGGGGAGCTGTTTTTT; CDR3: CASSPSGGRNTGELFF
V: TRBV5-1; size: NA; J: TRBJ1-1; D: NA; DNA: TGCGCCAGCAGCCTCAACCCCGGGACTGTGAACACTGAAGCTTTCTTT; CDR3: CASSLNPGTVNTEAFF
V: TRBV6-5; size: NA; J: TRBJ2-4; D: TRBD1; DNA: TGTGCCAGCAGTTGGGACAGGGGGAAAAACATTCAGTACTTC; CDR3: CASSWDRGKNIQYF
V: TRBV3-1/TRBV3-2; size: NA; J: TRBJ1-4; D: NA; DNA: TGTGCCAGCAGCCCTCGGGGGGCGGTACGGGAAAAACTGTTTTTT; CDR3: CASSPRGAVREKLFF
V: TRBV25-1; size: NA; J: TRBJ1-2; D: NA; DNA: TGTGCCAGCAGTGGAGGCTATGGCTACACCTTC; CDR3: CASSGGYGYTF
V: TRBV5-4; size: once; J: TRBJ2-1; D: TRBD1; DNA: TGTGCCAGCAGCTTGGGGACAGGATACAATGAGCAGTTCTTC; CDR3: CASSLGTGYNEQFF
V: TRBV13; size: medium-sized; J: TRBJ1-5; D: TRBD1; DNA: TGTGCCAGCAGCTTAGGAGGGGGCAGGAGCAATCAGCCCCAGCATTTT; CDR3: CASSLGGGRSNQPQHF
V: TRBV28; size: NA; J: TRBJ2-7; D: TRBD1; DNA: TGTGCCAGCAGTTTAGACAGGGGAAGCTCCTACGAGCAGTACTTC; CDR3: CASSLDRGSSYEQYF
V: TRBV7-2; size: NA; J: TRBJ2-7; D: TRBD2; DNA: TGTGCCAGCAGCTTAGGCGGCGGGGGGCCGACCTCCTACGAGCAGTACTTC; CDR3: CASSLGGGGPTSYEQYF
V: TRBV7-7; size: NA; J: TRBJ1-5; D: NA; DNA: TGTGCCAGCAGCTTAAAGTGGGTTGGTGGGCAGGGGTTAAAGCCCCAGCATTTT; CDR3: CASSLKWVGGQGLKPQHF
V: TRBV5-1; size: NA; J: TRBJ2-5; D: NA; DNA: TGCGCCAGCAGCTTGGGTTTCCCCAGGTACCAAGAGACCCAGTACTTC; CDR3: CASSLGFPRYQETQYF
V: TRBV7-2; size: NA; J: TRBJ2-1; D: NA; DNA: TGTGCCAGCAGCTTATGGTCCGGGAATGAGCAGTTCTTC; CDR3: CASSLWSGNEQFF
V: TRBV2; size: NA; J: TRBJ1-2; D: TRBD1; DNA: TGTGCCAGCAGGGGACAGCTAATCTATGGCTACACCTTC; CDR3: CASRGQLIYGYTF
V: TRBV29-1; size: NA; J: TRBJ2-1; D: TRBD2; DNA: TGCAGCGTAGACCTAGCGGGGGGAATCGCCTACAATGAGCAGTTCTTC; CDR3: CSVDLAGGIAYNEQFF
V: TRBV19; size: NA; J: TRBJ2-1; D: TRBD1; DNA: TGTGCCAGTGATGACAGGACAGGGGGACAAACCTACAATGAGCAGTTCTTC; CDR3: CASDDRTGGQTYNEQFF
V: TRBV9; size: NA; J: TRBJ2-1; D: TRBD1; DNA: TGTGCCAGCAGCCCACTGGGCAGGGGGCGATCCTACAATGAGCAGTTCTTC; CDR3: CASSPLGRGRSYNEQFF
V: TRBV6-2/TRBV6-3; size: NA; J: TRBJ1-6; D: NA; DNA: TGTGCCAGCAGTTACTCTACCGCAGGCTCACCCCTCCACTTT; CDR3: CASSYSTAGSPLHF
V: TRBV11-3; size: NA; J: TRBJ1-1; D: NA; DNA: TGTGCCAGCAGCGCTATCGGGGAGGGCACTGAAGCTTTCTTT; CDR3: CASSAIGEGTEAFF
V: TRBV5-4; size: NA; J: TRBJ1-2; D: TRBD1; DNA: TGTGCCAGCAGCTGGACAGGGGGCCACTATGGCTACACCTTC; CDR3: CASSWTGGHYGYTF
V: TRBV9; size: NA; J: TRBJ2-7; D: TRBD1; DNA: TGTGCCAGCAGCCCCCGACAGGGCGTCGCCTACGAGCAGTACTTC; CDR3: CASSPRQGVAYEQYF
V: TRBV3-1/TRBV3-2; size: NA; J: TRBJ1-5; D: NA; DNA: TGTGCCAGCAGCCAAGATTTCGGTGGTGTTCAGCCCCAGCATTTT; CDR3: CASSQDFGGVQPQHF
V: TRBV18; size: NA; J: TRBJ1-2; D: NA; DNA: TGTGCCAGCTCACCATTAAAATCTAACTATGGCTACACCTTC; CDR3: CASSPLKSNYGYTF
V: TRBV30; size: NA; J: TRBJ2-3; D: TRBD2; DNA: TGTGCCCGCTCAAAGGCTAGCGGGGGACGGTGGGATACGCAGTATTTT; CDR3: CARSKASGGRWDTQYF
V: TRBV7-8; size: few; J: TRBJ2-5; D: TRBD2; DNA: TGTGCCAGCAGCCCTAGCGGGGGGGCTGAGACCCAGTACTTC; CDR3: CASSPSGGAETQYF
V: TRBV19; size: NA; J: TRBJ2-1; D: TRBD1; DNA: TGTGCCAGTGTAGGTCTAGAGGGACAGGGCTACAATGAGCAGTTCTTC; CDR3: CASVGLEGQGYNEQFF
V: TRBV19; size: NA; J: TRBJ1-1; D: NA; DNA: TGTGCCAGTAGTATAGATGCGGGAAACACTGAAGCTTTCTTT; CDR3: CASSIDAGNTEAFF
V: TRBV29-1; size: NA; J: TRBJ2-7; D: NA; DNA: TGCAGCGTTGAAGTTGGCAGGGTGGGTGAGGTCGAGCAGTACTTC; CDR3: CSVEVGRVGEVEQYF
V: TRBV10-2; size: few; J: TRBJ2-7; D: NA; DNA: TGCGCCAGCAGGCCCGAGGGCTACGAGCAGTACTTC; CDR3: CASRPEGYEQYF
V: TRBV5-1; size: few; J: TRBJ1-6; D: NA; DNA: TGCGCCAGCAGCTTGGAAATCGGGGTCCTCCACTTT; CDR3: CASSLEIGVLHF
V: TRBV6-5; size: NA; J: TRBJ2-3; D: NA; DNA: TGTGCCAGCGGCTGGGGGGGCGGAGATACGCAGTATTTT; CDR3: CASGWGGGDTQYF
V: TRBV5-6; size: many; J: TRBJ1-2; D: TRBD1; DNA: TGTGCCAGCAGCCCCGGGACAGAGGGCTACACCTTC; CDR3: CASSPGTEGYTF
V: TRBV29-1; size: NA; J: TRBJ1-1; D: NA; DNA: TGCAGCGTTATAGCGGACATGAACACTGAAGCTTTCTTT; CDR3: CSVIADMNTEAFF
V: TRBV5-1; size: NA; J: TRBJ2-5; D: NA; DNA: TGCGCCAGCAGCCGGGGGGCAAGTGTCCAAGAGACCCAGTACTTC; CDR3: CASSRGASVQETQYF
V: TRBV9; size: NA; J: TRBJ2-7; D: TRBD2; DNA: TGTGCCAGCAGCGTAGGTGCTAGCGGGGGTATCTACGAGCAGTACTTC; CDR3: CASSVGASGGIYEQYF
V: TRBV7-9; size: once; J: TRBJ1-5; D: TRBD1; DNA: TGTGCCAGCAGCTTAGGATTCTCTGGAGGGGGCCGGCAGCCCCAGCATTTT; CDR3: CASSLGFSGGGRQPQHF
V: TRBV7-2; size: NA; J: TRBJ2-1; D: NA; DNA: TGTGCCAGCAGCCCTCGGGCAGGGAGGAACAATGAGCAGTTCTTC; CDR3: CASSPRAGRNNEQFF
V: TRBV2; size: once; J: TRBJ2-7; D: NA; DNA: TGTGCCAGCAGGGGGGGACAGCACGAGCAGTACTTC; CDR3: CASRGGQHEQYF
V: TRBV9; size: NA; J: TRBJ2-2; D: NA; DNA: TGTGCCAGCACCCCTTCGGGTTCTAACACCGGGGAGCTGTTTTTT; CDR3: CASTPSGSNTGELFF
V: TRBV5-1; size: NA; J: TRBJ2-3; D: TRBD2; DNA: TGCGCCAGCAGGACTAGCGGGGGGATATCTAGCACAGATACGCAGTACTTT; CDR3: CASRTSGGISSTDTQYF
V: TRBV29-1; size: NA; J: TRBJ1-5; D: TRBD1; DNA: TGCAGCGCCCGGACGGGGACAGGGGGCGTTGGTGGTCAGCCCCAGCATTTT; CDR3: CSARTGTGGVGGQPQHF
V: TRBV5-1; size: once; J: TRBJ2-1; D: TRBD1; DNA: TGCGCCAGCAGCAGGACAGGGGAGGCCCCCTACAATGAGCAGTTCTTC; CDR3: CASSRTGEAPYNEQFF
V: TRBV5-4; size: NA; J: TRBJ2-5; D: NA; DNA: TGTGCCAGCAGCTCTCGGACTTCGGGGGAGACCCAGTACTTC; CDR3: CASSSRTSGETQYF
V: TRBV11-1; size: few; J: TRBJ2-3; D: NA; DNA: TGTGCCAGCAGCTTATCGGGGGACGGAACAGATACGCAGTATTTT; CDR3: CASSLSGDGTDTQYF
V: TRBV7-3; size: NA; J: TRBJ2-2; D: TRBD1; DNA: TGTGCCAGCAGCCGGGACAGGGTGGCCGGGGAGCTGTTTTTT; CDR3: CASSRDRVAGELFF
V: TRBV19; size: NA; J: TRBJ2-5; D: NA; DNA: TGTGCCAGTAGTATTAAAGGGAGCAACCAAGAGACCCAGTACTTC; CDR3: CASSIKGSNQETQYF
V: TRBV24-1; size: NA; J: TRBJ2-3; D: TRBD2; DNA: TGTGCCACCAGTGATCCTGGGACTAGCGGGGGCACAGATACGCAGTATTTT; CDR3: CATSDPGTSGGTDTQYF
V: TRBV5-1; size: NA; J: TRBJ2-5; D: TRBD1; DNA: TGCGCCAGCAGCTTGATGACAGGGGTTGTCGAGACCCAGTACTTC; CDR3: CASSLMTGVVETQYF
V: TRBV5-1; size: few; J: TRBJ2-6; D: NA; DNA: TGCGCCAGCAGCCCAAGAGGCTCTGGGGCCAACGTCCTGACTTTC; CDR3: CASSPRGSGANVLTF
V: TRBV13; size: NA; J: TRBJ1-2; D: TRBD1; DNA: TGTGCCAGCAGCTTCAGAACTACCACAGGGGACTATGGCTACACCTTC; CDR3: CASSFRTTTGDYGYTF
V: TRBV18; size: NA; J: TRBJ1-6; D: NA; DNA: TGTGCCAGCTCTCGGGACTTCCAGAATTCACCCCTCCACTTT; CDR3: CASSRDFQNSPLHF
V: TRBV7-8; size: NA; J: TRBJ2-7; D: TRBD1; DNA: TGTGCCAGCAGCTTAGGCATTACAGGGGGCTCCTACGAGCAGTACTTC; CDR3: CASSLGITGGSYEQYF
V: TRBV27; size: NA; J: TRBJ1-4; D: NA; DNA: TGTGCCAGCAGTTTTAAGTGGAGGGAAAAACTGTTTTTT; CDR3: CASSFKWREKLFF
V: TRBV11-1; size: NA; J: TRBJ2-3; D: NA; DNA: TGTGCCACCTTCGCCTGGGCGGGGCGCACAGATACGCAGTATTTT; CDR3: CATFAWAGRTDTQYF
V: TRBV28; size: NA; J: TRBJ1-4; D: NA; DNA: TGTGCCAGCAGTCCACCGGGGGTGGGAGGGGGTGAAAAACTGTTTTTT; CDR3: CASSPPGVGGGEKLFF
V: TRBV5-6; size: NA; J: TRBJ2-5; D: NA; DNA: TGTGCCAGCAGCTTGCTAGAGACCCAGTACTTC; CDR3: CASSLLETQYF
V: TRBV3-1/TRBV3-2; size: NA; J: TRBJ1-4; D: NA; DNA: TGTGCCAGCAGCCAAACAGAACAGGGTACTAATGAAAAACTGTTTTTT; CDR3: CASSQTEQGTNEKLFF